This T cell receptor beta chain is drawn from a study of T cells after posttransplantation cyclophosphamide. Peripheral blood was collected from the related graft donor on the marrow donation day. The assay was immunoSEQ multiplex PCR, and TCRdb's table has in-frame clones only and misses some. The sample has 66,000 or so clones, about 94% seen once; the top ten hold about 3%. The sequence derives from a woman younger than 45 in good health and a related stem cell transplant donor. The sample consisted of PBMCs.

The CDR3, as DNA: TGTGCCAGCAGCGTAAGAGGGACAGGGTATAATGAAAAACTGTTTTTT. This translates into CASSVRGTGYNEKLFF. The V and J genes are TRBV9 and TRBJ1-4; 9 positions agree with TRBD1. Germline V gene data show CDR1 as SGDLS and CDR2 as YYNGEE. The CDR3 spans 16 residues. Germline trimming cut 1 base from V and 4 bases from J; bases unmatched to any gene: 5.